Following are 31 T cell receptor beta chains from one sample sequenced in a study of cytomegalovirus exposure and HLA in healthy donors. PCR primers comprised 60 Vbeta and 13 Jbeta primers. Some clones are missing from TCRdb's copy, which holds only in-frame ones; the method was immunoSEQ multiplex PCR. The sample has around 150,000 clones, roughly four fifths seen once. What was sequenced was PBMCs. These receptors were obtained from a woman aged 18-29 years in good health and CMV-seronegative.

The chain combines TRBV7-2 with TRBJ2-3, with 7 bases aligning to TRBD2. With 5 bases clipped from V and 2 bases from J, the junction kept 1 base outside the gene matches. The CDR3 is 13 amino acids. The germline V gene has CDR1 SGHTA and CDR2 FQGNSA. The DNA of the CDR3 is TGTGCCAGCAGCCGGGACTACACAGATACGCAGTATTTT. This encodes CASSRDYTDTQYF.

The rearrangement uses TRBV18 and TRBJ2-2; TRBD2 matches 7 bases. J was trimmed by 5 bases and V by 3 bases; bases with no gene match: 12. Germline CDR1 reads KGHSH; CDR2 reads LQKENI. This CDR3 comprises 17 residues. The CDR3 nucleotides are TGTGCCAGCTCACCGGGCCCCTGGCGGGAGAAAACCGGGGAGCTGTTTTTT. As protein: CASSPGPWREKTGELFF.

This clone was observed once. V is TRBV18 and J is TRBJ2-7; the D gene is possibly TRBD2 (5 bases). CDR1 KGHSH and CDR2 LQKENI come from the germline V gene. This CDR3 is 13 amino acids long. V was shortened by 2 bases and J by 2 bases, with 7 bases between the two germline ends. The CDR3 nucleotides are TGTGCCAGCTCACCAGAGGGTACCTACGAGCAGTACTTC. Its protein product is CASSPEGTYEQYF.

The V and J genes are TRBV29-1 and TRBJ1-2, with a tentative D call TRBD1 (5 bases). Per the germline V gene, CDR1 is SQVTM and CDR2 is ANQGSEA. V lost 1 base and J lost 1, with 13 bases in between. The CDR3 is 15 residues long. This chain's CDR3 is CSVEGQLQDNYGYTF. In DNA form, the CDR3 reads TGCAGCGTTGAAGGACAACTACAGGATAACTATGGCTACACCTTC.

A remark on this clone: Other DNA sequences of this sample code for an identical CDR3. The CDR3 sequence is CASSEAVKGQGAYEQYF. In nucleotides, the CDR3 is TGTGCCAGCAGTGAAGCAGTAAAGGGGCAGGGGGCATACGAGCAGTACTTC. J is TRBJ2-7 and V is TRBV6-1; 8 positions agree with TRBD1. This CDR3 comprises 17 residues. The V gene end was trimmed by 0 bases and the J gene end by 4 bases; junction bases not matched to a gene: 11. Looked up from germline, CDR1 is MNHNS and CDR2 is SASEGT.

This chain joins TRBV7-9 and TRBJ2-5; TRBD1 matches at 9 bases. Germline-derived CDR1 and CDR2 are SEHNR and FQNEAQ (reference sequence). The CDR3 runs to 15 residues. V dropped 4 bases and J dropped 5; count of bases not matched to a gene: 8. CDR3 DNA sequence: TGTGCCAGCAGCTACGAGCTAGGACAGGGGGAGACCCAGTACTTC. This sequence encodes CASSYELGQGETQYF.

V gene TRBV7-9 combines with J gene TRBJ1-1, with 7 bases lining up with TRBD1. Germline lookup yields CDR1 SEHNR and CDR2 FQNEAQ (reference sequence). V shed 8 bases, J shed 7 bases, and the junction held 7 bases outside the gene matches. The CDR3 has 12 residues. CDR3 sequence (DNA): TGTGCCAGCGACAGGGACCTTTTTGAAGCTTTCTTT. This sequence encodes CASDRDLFEAFF. Drawing the rest from reference TRBV7-9 and TRBJ1-1, the complete variable domain is DTGVSQNPRHKITKRGQNVTFRCDPISEHNRLYWYRQTLGQGPEFLTYFQNEAQLEKSRLLSDRFSAERPKGSFSTLEIQRTEQGDSAMYLCASDRDLFEAFFGQGTRLTVV.

This clone was detected only once. This chain links TRBV9 with TRBJ2-1; TRBD2 matches 7 bases. The CDR3 has 16 amino acids. In germline, CDR1 is SGDLS, CDR2 YYNGEE. Trimming cost V 3 bases and J 3 bases; bases outside gene matches: 9. The CDR3 region has the DNA TGTGCCAGCAGCGCGTACGTCGGGAGGTACTACAATGAGCAGTTCTTC. Translation gives CASSAYVGRYYNEQFF.

This chain links TRBV4-2 with TRBJ1-1; TRBD1 aligns across 9 bases. Trimming cost V 0 bases and J 3 bases; bases outside gene matches: 2. The CDR3 length is 15 residues. Per germline, CDR1 LGHNA and CDR2 YNFKEQ. CDR3 in DNA: TGTGCCAGCAGCCAAGAACAGGGGGCGTACACTGAAGCTTTCTTT. This gives the protein CASSQEQGAYTEAFF.

The CDR3 is CASSEAQGYEQYF. CDR3 sequence (DNA): TGTGCCAGCAGTGAAGCGCAGGGTTACGAGCAGTACTTC. The chain has TRBV2 and TRBJ2-7; maybe TRBD1 (5 bases). Germline V lookup: CDR1 SNHLY, CDR2 FYNNEI. The CDR3 is 13 residues long. Trimming left V 0 bases short and J 4 bases short, with 7 bases between.

The chain has TRBV5-6 and TRBJ2-2; 10 bases match TRBD2. The CDR3 spans 17 residues. V trimming: 4 bases; J trimming: 3 bases; junction bases outside the gene matches: 9. Germline CDR1 reads SGHDT; CDR2 reads YYEEEE. In DNA, the CDR3 is TGTGCCAGCAGCCTACTCGGACTAGCGGAAGACACCGGGGAGCTGTTTTTT. Its protein product is CASSLLGLAEDTGELFF.

The chain couples TRBV4-1 to TRBJ1-2; 9 positions match TRBD1. The CDR3 has 14 residues. Germline V gene sequence: CDR1 MGHRA, CDR2 YSYEKL. Trimming at V came to 0 bases and at J to 6 bases, leaving 2 bases not matched to a gene. This CDR3 reads CASSQDTGGNGYTF. DNA for the CDR3: TGCGCCAGCAGCCAAGATACAGGGGGCAATGGCTACACCTTC.

The J gene is TRBJ1-2, the V gene TRBV28, with 10 positions matching TRBD1. Germline CDR1 is MDHEN and CDR2 is SYDVKM. Trimming cost V 7 bases and J 2 bases; bases outside gene matches: 4. The CDR3 totals 14 residues. CDR3 DNA sequence: TGTGCCAGCACTCCGGGACAGGGGAACTATGGCTACACCTTC. Translated, it gives CASTPGQGNYGYTF.

The chain couples TRBV9 to TRBJ1-1, with D maybe TRBD1 (6 bases). The CDR3 loop spans 17 amino acids. The V and J ends lost 4 bases and 0 bases respectively, with 19 bases between them. CDR1 and CDR2 from the germline V gene are SGDLS and YYNGEE. CDR3 residues: CASSLKGGGGMNTEAFF. CDR3 nucleotides: TGTGCCAGCAGCCTAAAGGGCGGGGGCGGGATGAACACTGAAGCTTTCTTT.

The chain combines TRBV5-4 with TRBJ2-3; 9 nucleotides agree with TRBD2. The CDR3 extends over 17 amino acids. Germline V lookup: CDR1 SGHNT, CDR2 YYREEE (reference sequence). V shed 3 bases and J 1 base; nucleotides not matched to a gene: 9. The CDR3 here is CASSSGGGGGGTDTQYF. CDR3 DNA: TGTGCCAGCAGCTCCGGAGGGGGCGGGGGGGGCACAGATACGCAGTATTTT.

The chain has TRBV19 and TRBJ2-7, with 12 nucleotides matching TRBD2. Germline V CDR1 and CDR2: LNHDA, SQIVND (reference sequence). V gave up 4 bases and J gave up 1 base; unmatched junction bases: 5. The CDR3 is 16 amino acids. This CDR3 reads CASSTLLAGGSYEQYF. CDR3 sequence (DNA): TGTGCCAGTAGTACCTTACTAGCGGGGGGATCCTACGAGCAGTACTTC.

The rearrangement joins TRBV5-1 to TRBJ2-2; D possibly corresponds to TRBD2 (6 bases). Germline lookup yields CDR1 SGHRS and CDR2 YFSETQ. The CDR3 loop spans 16 amino acids. The germline V and J ends were trimmed by 4 bases and 7 bases, with 20 bases remaining between them. CDR3 bases: TGCGCCAGCAGCGCTAGGGTGATAGCGGAAGTCGGGGAGCTGTTTTTT. It encodes CASSARVIAEVGELFF.

The chain is built from TRBV5-1 and TRBJ2-3; 11 nucleotides align to TRBD2. V lost 4 bases and J lost 6; bases outside the gene matches: 7. The CDR3 length is 15 residues. The germline gives CDR1 SGHRS, CDR2 YFSETQ. CDR3 DNA sequence: TGCGCCAGCAGCCAGAGACTAGCGGGAAGTGATACGCAGTATTTT. It encodes CASSQRLAGSDTQYF.

The V gene is TRBV5-8, the J gene TRBJ2-5, with 9 bases that match TRBD1. The J call is doubtful: the DNA matches TRBJ2-7 better. The CDR3 loop spans 16 amino acids. In germline, CDR1 is SGHTS, CDR2 YDEGEE. CDR3 in DNA: TGTGCCAGCAGCTTGGGGCCCCCGGGACAGGGATACGAGCAGTACTTC. Its protein is CASSLGPPGQGYEQYF.

The rearrangement joins TRBV7-3 to TRBJ1-2; D call uncertain. The germline V gene has CDR1 SGHTA and CDR2 FQGTGA. Trimming stripped 2 bases from V and 2 bases from J, with 6 bases between. The CDR3 has 13 amino acids. The CDR3 loop reads CASSLDENYGYTF. DNA for the CDR3: TGTGCCAGCAGCTTAGATGAGAACTATGGCTACACCTTC.

This clone was found once. The CDR3 loop is CASSQAGGGDGEKLFF. DNA for the CDR3: TGTGCCAGCAGCCAAGCGGGGGGAGGGGACGGGGAAAAACTGTTTTTT. The rearrangement uses TRBV4-2 and TRBJ1-4; possible D gene TRBD1, 5 bases. Trimming shortened V by 1 base and J by 8 bases, and 17 bases separated the two germline ends. The CDR3 runs 16 residues. Germline V CDR1 and CDR2: LGHNA, YNFKEQ.

The genes are TRBV27 and TRBJ2-2; weak D call: TRBD1 (6 bases). V was clipped by 0 bases and J by 1 base, with 21 bases between them. The CDR3 is 20 residues long. The germline gives CDR1 MNHEY, CDR2 SMNVEV (reference sequence). The DNA of the CDR3 is TGTGCCAGCAGTTTATCTCGCAGGGGCAGCAGAACAGAGAACACCGGGGAGCTGTTTTTT. Residues: CASSLSRRGSRTENTGELFF.

The chain links TRBV6-1 to TRBJ1-5; D unclear. Germline CDR1 reads MNHNS; CDR2 reads SASEGT. This CDR3 spans 14 amino acids. V lost 0 bases and J 3 bases, leaving 6 bases between the germline ends. DNA for the CDR3: TGTGCCAGCAGTGAAGCGGGAGACAATCAGCCCCAGCATTTT. It yields the protein CASSEAGDNQPQHF.

CDR3 protein: CASSSVGGGTEAFF. The CDR3 bases are TGTGCCAGCAGCTCTGTTGGCGGGGGCACTGAAGCTTTCTTT. V is TRBV7-3 and J is TRBJ1-1, with a possible D match to TRBD1 (5 bases). V was pared by 4 bases and J by 4 bases, with 13 bases between. The CDR3 loop spans 14 amino acids. CDR1 and CDR2 from the germline V gene are SGHTA and FQGTGA.

The gene calls are TRBV5-4 and TRBJ2-5, with a tentative D call TRBD2 (6 bases). V was clipped by 3 bases and J by 2 bases, with 20 bases between them. This CDR3 is 17 amino acids long. Germline values: CDR1 SGHNT, CDR2 YYREEE (reference sequence). The CDR3 DNA reads as TGTGCCAGCAGCTCCACGGGACTGGGGATACAACAAGAGACCCAGTACTTC. The encoded protein is CASSSTGLGIQQETQYF.

This sequence joins TRBV4-1 and TRBJ2-5; 8 bases match TRBD2. The V gene end was trimmed by 3 bases and the J gene end by 11 bases; junction bases not matched to a gene: 14. The CDR3 length is 15 residues. The germline V gene encodes CDR1 MGHRA and CDR2 YSYEKL. The CDR3 nucleotides are TGCGCCAGCAGCCAGGAAGCGGGGGCGCGATTAAGGCAGTACTTC. This sequence encodes CASSQEAGARLRQYF.

This rearrangement joins TRBV4-2 to TRBJ2-2; no clear D. This CDR3 has 12 residues. The germline V gene has CDR1 LGHNA and CDR2 YNFKEQ. V was clipped by 2 bases and J by 4 bases, with 2 bases between them. The CDR3 here is CASSQLTGELFF. In DNA form, the CDR3 reads TGTGCCAGCAGCCAACTCACCGGGGAGCTGTTTTTT.

This clone was observed a single time. The chain has TRBV11-2 and TRBJ1-1; possible D gene TRBD1, 5 bases. The CDR3 consists of 13 residues. The germline V gene has CDR1 SGHAT and CDR2 FQNNGV. V shed 5 bases and J shed 0 bases, with 7 bases lying between them. DNA for the CDR3: TGTGCCAGCAGCCGACAGATGAACACTGAAGCTTTCTTT. It specifies CASSRQMNTEAFF.

Concerning this clone: Germline and junction disagree at one end, which may indicate a read error. The genes are TRBV7-9 and TRBJ2-7; possibly TRBD1 for D (6 bases). This CDR3 has 16 amino acids. Germline CDR1 reads SEHNR; CDR2 reads FQNEAQ (reference sequence). CDR3 bases: TGTTCCAGCAGCTTAGGTCCCAGGGGCCCCCTCGGCGAGCAGTACTTC. Translated: CSSSLGPRGPLGEQYF.

The chain links TRBV6-5 to TRBJ2-7, with D perhaps matching TRBD2 (6 bases). The CDR3 contains 11 residues. The germline CDR1 and CDR2 sequences are MNHEY and SVGAGI. The V end was cut by 2 bases, the J end by 9 bases, with 8 bases between. CDR3 DNA sequence: TGTGCCAGCAGTTACGGGGGGAGGCAGTACTTC. Protein product: CASSYGGRQYF.

The chain joins TRBV18 to TRBJ2-5; maybe TRBD1 (5 bases). The CDR3 is 14 residues long. The V gene lost 0 bases and the J gene lost 3 bases, with 8 bases spanning the gap. Germline V lookup: CDR1 KGHSH, CDR2 LQKENI. The CDR3 is CASSPPGREETQYF. The DNA of the CDR3 is TGTGCCAGCTCACCACCGGGCAGGGAAGAGACCCAGTACTTC.